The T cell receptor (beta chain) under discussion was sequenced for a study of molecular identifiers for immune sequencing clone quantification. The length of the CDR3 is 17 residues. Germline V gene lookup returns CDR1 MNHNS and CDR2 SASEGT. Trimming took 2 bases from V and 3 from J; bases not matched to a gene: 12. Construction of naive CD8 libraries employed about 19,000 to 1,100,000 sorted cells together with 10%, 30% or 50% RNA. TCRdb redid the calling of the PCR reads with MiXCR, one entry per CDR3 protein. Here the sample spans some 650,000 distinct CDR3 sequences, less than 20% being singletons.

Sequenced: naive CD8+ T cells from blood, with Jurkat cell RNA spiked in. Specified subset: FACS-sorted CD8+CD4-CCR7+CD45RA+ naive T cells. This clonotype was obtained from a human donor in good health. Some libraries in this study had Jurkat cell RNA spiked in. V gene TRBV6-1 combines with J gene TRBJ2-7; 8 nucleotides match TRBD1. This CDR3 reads CASSENRAGGPFYEQYF. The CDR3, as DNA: TGTGCCAGCAGTGAAAACCGTGCAGGGGGCCCATTCTACGAGCAGTACTTC.